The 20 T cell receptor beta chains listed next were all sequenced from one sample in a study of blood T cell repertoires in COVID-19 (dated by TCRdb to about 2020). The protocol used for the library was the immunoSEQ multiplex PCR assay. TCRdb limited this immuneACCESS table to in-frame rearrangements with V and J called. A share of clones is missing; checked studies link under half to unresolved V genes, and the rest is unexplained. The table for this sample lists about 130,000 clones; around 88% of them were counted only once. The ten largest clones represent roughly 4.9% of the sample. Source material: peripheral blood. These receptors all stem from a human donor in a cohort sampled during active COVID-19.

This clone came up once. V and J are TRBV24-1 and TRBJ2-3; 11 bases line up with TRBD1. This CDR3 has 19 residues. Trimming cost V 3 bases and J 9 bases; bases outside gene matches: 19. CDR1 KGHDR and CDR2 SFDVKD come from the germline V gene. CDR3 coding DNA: TGTGCCACCAGTGATCCAGGCCCTTCCGGACAGGGGGCCTTGGGGACGCAGTATTTT. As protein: CATSDPGPSGQGALGTQYF.

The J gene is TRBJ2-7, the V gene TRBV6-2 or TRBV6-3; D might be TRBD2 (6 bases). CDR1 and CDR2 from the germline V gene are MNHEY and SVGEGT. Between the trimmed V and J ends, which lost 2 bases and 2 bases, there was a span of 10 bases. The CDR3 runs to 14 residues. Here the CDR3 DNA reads TGTGCCAGCAGTTACGACACGGGGGCCTACGAGCAGTACTTC. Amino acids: CASSYDTGAYEQYF.

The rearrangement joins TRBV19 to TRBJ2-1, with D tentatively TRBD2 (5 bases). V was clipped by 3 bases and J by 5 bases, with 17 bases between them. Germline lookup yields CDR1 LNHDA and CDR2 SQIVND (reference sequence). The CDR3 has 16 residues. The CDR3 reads CASSIGSQRSNNEQFF. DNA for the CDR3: TGTGCCAGTAGTATCGGCTCCCAGCGGAGCAACAATGAGCAGTTCTTC.

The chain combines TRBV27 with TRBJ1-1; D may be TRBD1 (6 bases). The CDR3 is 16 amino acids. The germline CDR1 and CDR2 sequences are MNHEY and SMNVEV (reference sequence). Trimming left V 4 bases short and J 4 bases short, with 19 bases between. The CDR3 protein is CASSSIQGRAGTEAFF. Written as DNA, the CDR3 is TGTGCCAGCAGTTCGATACAGGGTCGGGCGGGCACTGAAGCTTTCTTT.

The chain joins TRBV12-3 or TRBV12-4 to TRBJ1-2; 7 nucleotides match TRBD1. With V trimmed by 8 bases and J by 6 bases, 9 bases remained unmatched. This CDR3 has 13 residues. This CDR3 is CASRPGQTNGYTF. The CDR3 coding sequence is TGTGCCAGCCGCCCGGGACAGACAAATGGCTACACCTTC.

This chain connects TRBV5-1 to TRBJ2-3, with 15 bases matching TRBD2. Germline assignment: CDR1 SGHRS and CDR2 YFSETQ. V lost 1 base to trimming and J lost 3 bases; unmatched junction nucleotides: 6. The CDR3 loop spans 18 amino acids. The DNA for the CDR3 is TGCGCCAGCAGCTTGCCCGGACTAGCGGGAGGGCGGACAGATACGCAGTATTTT. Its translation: CASSLPGLAGGRTDTQYF.

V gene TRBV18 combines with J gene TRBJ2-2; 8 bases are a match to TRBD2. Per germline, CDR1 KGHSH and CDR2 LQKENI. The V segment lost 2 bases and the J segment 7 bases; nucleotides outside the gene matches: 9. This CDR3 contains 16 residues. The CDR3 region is CASSPSIREGSGELFF. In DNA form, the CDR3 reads TGTGCCAGCTCACCATCCATTCGGGAGGGCAGCGGGGAGCTGTTTTTT. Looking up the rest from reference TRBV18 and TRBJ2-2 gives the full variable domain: NAGVMQNPRHLVRRRGQEARLRCSPMKGHSHVYWYRQLPEEGLKFMVYLQKENIIDESGMPKERFSAEFPKEGPSILRIQQVVRGDSAAYFCASSPSIREGSGELFFGEGSRLTVL.

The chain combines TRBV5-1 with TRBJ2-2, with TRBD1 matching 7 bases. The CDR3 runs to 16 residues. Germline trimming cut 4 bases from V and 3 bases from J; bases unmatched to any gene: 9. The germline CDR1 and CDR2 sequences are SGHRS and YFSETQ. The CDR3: CASSPGTVGDTGELFF. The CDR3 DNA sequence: TGCGCCAGCAGCCCAGGGACAGTCGGGGACACCGGGGAGCTGTTTTTT.

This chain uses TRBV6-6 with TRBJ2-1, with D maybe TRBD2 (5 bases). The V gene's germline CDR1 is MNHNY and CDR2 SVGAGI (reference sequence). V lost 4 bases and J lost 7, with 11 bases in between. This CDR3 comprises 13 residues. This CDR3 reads CASSSDWRNEQFF. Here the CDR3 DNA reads TGTGCCAGCAGTTCGGATTGGAGGAATGAGCAGTTCTTC.

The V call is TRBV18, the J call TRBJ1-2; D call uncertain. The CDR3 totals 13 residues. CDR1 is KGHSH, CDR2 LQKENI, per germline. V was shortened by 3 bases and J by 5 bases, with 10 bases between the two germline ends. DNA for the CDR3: TGTGCCAGCTCACCCGGGAGCCCTTATGGCTACACCTTC. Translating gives CASSPGSPYGYTF.

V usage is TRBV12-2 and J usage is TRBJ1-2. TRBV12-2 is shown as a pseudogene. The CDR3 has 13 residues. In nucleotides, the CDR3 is TGTGCAAGTCGCCCCCGGCGGGTTGATGGCTACACCTTC. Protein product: CASRPRRVDGYTF.

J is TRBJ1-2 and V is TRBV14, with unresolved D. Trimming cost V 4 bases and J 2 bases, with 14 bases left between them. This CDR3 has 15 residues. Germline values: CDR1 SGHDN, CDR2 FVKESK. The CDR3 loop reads CASSRNDRVNYGYTF. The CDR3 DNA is TGTGCCAGCAGCCGAAACGACCGGGTCAACTATGGCTACACCTTC.

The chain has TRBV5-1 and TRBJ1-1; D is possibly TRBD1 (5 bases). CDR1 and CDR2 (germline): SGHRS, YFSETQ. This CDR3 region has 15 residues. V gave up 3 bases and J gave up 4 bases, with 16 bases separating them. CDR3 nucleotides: TGCGCCAGCAGCTCAGATCAAGGGGTTCGCACTGAAGCTTTCTTT. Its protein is CASSSDQGVRTEAFF.

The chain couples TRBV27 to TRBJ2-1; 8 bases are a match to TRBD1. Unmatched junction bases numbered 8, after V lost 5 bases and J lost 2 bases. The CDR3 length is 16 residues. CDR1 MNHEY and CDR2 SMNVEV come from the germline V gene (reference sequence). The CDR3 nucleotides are TGTGCCAGCAGTACAGCCAGGGGGCGCCCCTACAATGAGCAGTTCTTC. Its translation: CASSTARGRPYNEQFF.

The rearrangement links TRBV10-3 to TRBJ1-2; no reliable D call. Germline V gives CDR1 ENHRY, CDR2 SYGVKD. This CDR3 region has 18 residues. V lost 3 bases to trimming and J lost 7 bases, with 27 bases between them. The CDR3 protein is CAISDPTGMGPLGGGYTF. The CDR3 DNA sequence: TGTGCCATCAGTGACCCGACCGGGATGGGTCCGCTAGGTGGTGGCTACACCTTC.

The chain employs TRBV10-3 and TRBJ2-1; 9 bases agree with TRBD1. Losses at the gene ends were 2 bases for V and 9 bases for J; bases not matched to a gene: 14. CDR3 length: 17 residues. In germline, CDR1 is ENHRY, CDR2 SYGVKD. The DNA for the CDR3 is TGTGCCATCAGTGAGATCGGGGGACAGGGAACGCAGAGTGAGCAGTTCTTC. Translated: CAISEIGGQGTQSEQFF.

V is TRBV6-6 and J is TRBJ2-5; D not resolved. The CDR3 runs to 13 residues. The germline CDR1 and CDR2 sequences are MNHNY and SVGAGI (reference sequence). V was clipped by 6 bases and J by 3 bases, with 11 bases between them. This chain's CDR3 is CASSKDWKETQYF. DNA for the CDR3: TGTGCCAGCAGCAAAGACTGGAAAGAGACCCAGTACTTC.

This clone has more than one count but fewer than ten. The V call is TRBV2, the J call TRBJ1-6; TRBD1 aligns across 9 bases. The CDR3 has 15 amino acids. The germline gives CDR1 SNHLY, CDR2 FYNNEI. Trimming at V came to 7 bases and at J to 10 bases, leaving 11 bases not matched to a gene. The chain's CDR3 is CASTGQTGGASPLHF. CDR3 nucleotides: TGTGCCAGCACTGGACAGACAGGGGGTGCGTCACCCCTCCACTTT.

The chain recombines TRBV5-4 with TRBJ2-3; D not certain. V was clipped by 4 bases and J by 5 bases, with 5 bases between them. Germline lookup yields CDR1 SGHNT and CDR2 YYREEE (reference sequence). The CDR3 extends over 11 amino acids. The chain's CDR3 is CASSVRDTQYF. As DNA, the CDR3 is TGTGCCAGCAGCGTCAGAGATACGCAGTATTTT. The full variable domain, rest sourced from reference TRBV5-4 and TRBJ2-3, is ETGVTQSPTHLIKTRGQQVTLRCSSQSGHNTVSWYQQALGQGPQFIFQYYREEENGRGNFPPRFSGLQFPNYSSELNVNALELDDSALYLCASSVRDTQYFGPGTRLTVL.

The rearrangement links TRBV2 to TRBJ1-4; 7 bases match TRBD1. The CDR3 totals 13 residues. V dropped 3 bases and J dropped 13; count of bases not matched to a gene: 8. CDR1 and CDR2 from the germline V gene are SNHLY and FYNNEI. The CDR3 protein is CASSDGQAKRLFF. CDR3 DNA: TGTGCCAGCAGTGATGGACAGGCAAAAAGACTGTTTTTT.